These T cell receptor beta chains were read from a single sample in a study of response to subunit inactivated influenza vaccine. Via MiXCR, TCRdb re-called the RT-PCR reads, giving one row per CDR3 protein. Counted here are hundreds of thousands of distinct CDR3 sequences, 13% to 15% occurring once; the ten biggest clones make up 7.5% to 8%. Sequencing was performed on PBMCs from blood, taken approximately 15 days before vaccination. The receptors originated from a man aged 45-65 years who received an inactivated influenza vaccine. The CDR3 runs from the conserved cysteine through the conserved F or W. A D gene is named only where the DNA matches it firmly. A clone size is listed for some rows: how often the clone was seen (once, few, many), or a class if it is expanded.

j_call: TRBJ2-5
d_call: NA
clone_size: few
v_call: TRBV5-6
cdr3_nt: TGTGCCAGCAGCTTGTATCAGGGGGGCGCGCGGACCCAGTACTTC
cdr3_aa: CASSLYQGGARTQYF

j_call: TRBJ2-1
d_call: NA
clone_size: NA
v_call: TRBV12-3/TRBV12-4
cdr3_nt: TGTGCCAGCAGTGCTATGGGGGTATCCTACAATGAGCAGTTCTTC
cdr3_aa: CASSAMGVSYNEQFF

j_call: TRBJ1-4
d_call: NA
clone_size: few
v_call: TRBV5-1
cdr3_nt: TGCGCCAGCAGCTTGGGGGGACCGCGAACTAATGAAAAACTGTTTTTT
cdr3_aa: CASSLGGPRTNEKLFF

j_call: TRBJ1-1
d_call: TRBD1
clone_size: many
v_call: TRBV9
cdr3_nt: TGTGCCAGCAGCGCTCACACAATTCCCCAGGGGGAAGGCACTGAAGCTTTCTTT
cdr3_aa: CASSAHTIPQGEGTEAFF

j_call: TRBJ2-1
d_call: TRBD2
clone_size: NA
v_call: TRBV7-2
cdr3_nt: TGTGCCAGCAGCTTAGTTAGCGGGAGCTCCCATGAGCAGTTCTTC
cdr3_aa: CASSLVSGSSHEQFF

j_call: TRBJ2-6
d_call: NA
clone_size: once
v_call: TRBV2
cdr3_nt: TGTGCCAGCGCTAACGGTGGGGCCAACGTCCTGACTTTC
cdr3_aa: CASANGGANVLTF

j_call: TRBJ1-6
d_call: NA
clone_size: NA
v_call: TRBV11-2
cdr3_nt: TGTGCCAGCAGCCCGGGACACTTTTATAATTCACCCCTCCACTTT
cdr3_aa: CASSPGHFYNSPLHF

j_call: TRBJ1-2
d_call: TRBD1
clone_size: NA
v_call: TRBV20-1
cdr3_nt: TGCAGTGCTAGGGAAAGGGAGGGGGCGCATGGCTACACCTTC
cdr3_aa: CSAREREGAHGYTF

j_call: TRBJ2-3
d_call: NA
clone_size: NA
v_call: TRBV7-9
cdr3_nt: TGTGCCAGCAGCTTGGACGGCCTCACAGATACGCAGTATTTT
cdr3_aa: CASSLDGLTDTQYF

j_call: TRBJ2-7
d_call: TRBD2
clone_size: NA
v_call: TRBV20-1
cdr3_nt: TGCAGGGCGGGGACTAGCGACCACGAGCAGTACTTC
cdr3_aa: CRAGTSDHEQYF

j_call: TRBJ2-7
d_call: NA
clone_size: NA
v_call: TRBV28
cdr3_nt: TGTGCCAGCAGTTTATTCACGGGCAGGGAATACTTC
cdr3_aa: CASSLFTGREYF

j_call: TRBJ2-1
d_call: TRBD2
clone_size: NA
v_call: TRBV5-4
cdr3_nt: TGTGCCAGCAGCCCCATCTCTAGCGGGGGGGCCGTTGAGCAGTTCTTC
cdr3_aa: CASSPISSGGAVEQFF

j_call: TRBJ2-1
d_call: NA
clone_size: many
v_call: TRBV5-1
cdr3_nt: TGCGCCAGCAGCCTCGCCGGGACACTGACCTACAATGAGCAGTTCTTC
cdr3_aa: CASSLAGTLTYNEQFF

j_call: TRBJ2-1
d_call: TRBD2
clone_size: few
v_call: TRBV24-1
cdr3_nt: TGTGCCACCAGTGATCCGGGACTAGCGGGAGGGAGCTCCTACAATGAGCAGTTCTTC
cdr3_aa: CATSDPGLAGGSSYNEQFF

j_call: TRBJ2-7
d_call: TRBD2
clone_size: NA
v_call: TRBV20-1
cdr3_nt: TGCAGTGCTACCGTGGGACTAGCGTTTTCCTACGAGCAGTACTTC
cdr3_aa: CSATVGLAFSYEQYF

j_call: TRBJ2-1
d_call: TRBD2
clone_size: few
v_call: TRBV4-3
cdr3_nt: TGCGCCAGCAGCCAAGTTCGTCCGGCTAGCGGGGGACTGAACAATGAGCAGTTCTTC
cdr3_aa: CASSQVRPASGGLNNEQFF

j_call: TRBJ2-5
d_call: NA
clone_size: few
v_call: TRBV10-2
cdr3_nt: TGCGCCAGCAGAGAGGGGTGGGAGACCCAGTACTTC
cdr3_aa: CASREGWETQYF

j_call: TRBJ2-7
d_call: NA
clone_size: few
v_call: TRBV6-6
cdr3_nt: TGTGCCAGCAGCCCAATCCAGGGCGAGCAGTACTTC
cdr3_aa: CASSPIQGEQYF

j_call: TRBJ2-7
d_call: TRBD1
clone_size: many
v_call: TRBV12-3/TRBV12-4
cdr3_nt: TGTGCCAGCAGCCCACGACAGGGACCGATGTACGAGCAGTACTTC
cdr3_aa: CASSPRQGPMYEQYF

j_call: TRBJ2-7
d_call: TRBD2
clone_size: few
v_call: TRBV3-1
cdr3_nt: TGTGCCAGCAGCCAAGCCGGACTAGCGGGACAGCAGTACTTC
cdr3_aa: CASSQAGLAGQQYF

j_call: TRBJ2-3
d_call: NA
clone_size: few
v_call: TRBV28
cdr3_nt: TGTGCCAGCAGTGATCTTGCCTCACAGAGAGATACGCAGTATTTT
cdr3_aa: CASSDLASQRDTQYF

j_call: TRBJ2-7
d_call: TRBD2
clone_size: NA
v_call: TRBV5-6
cdr3_nt: TGTGCCAGCAGCTTCACAACCGGGACTAGCTCCTACGAGCAGTACTTC
cdr3_aa: CASSFTTGTSSYEQYF

j_call: TRBJ1-6
d_call: TRBD1
clone_size: many
v_call: TRBV12-3/TRBV12-4
cdr3_nt: TGTGCCAGCAGTCCGCAGGGGGCTGATTCACCCCTCCACTTT
cdr3_aa: CASSPQGADSPLHF

j_call: TRBJ2-5
d_call: NA
clone_size: few
v_call: TRBV7-2
cdr3_nt: TGTGCCAGCTGCGTGTCTAGTGGGGAGACCCAGTACTTC
cdr3_aa: CASCVSSGETQYF

j_call: TRBJ1-2
d_call: TRBD1
clone_size: many
v_call: TRBV28
cdr3_nt: TGTGCCAGCAGTGGGGTGGGACAGGGGGCACCCGGCTACACCTTC
cdr3_aa: CASSGVGQGAPGYTF

j_call: TRBJ1-6
d_call: TRBD1
clone_size: few
v_call: TRBV27
cdr3_nt: TGTGCCAGCAGTACCCGGACAGGGGGCAGTAATTCACCCCTCCACTTT
cdr3_aa: CASSTRTGGSNSPLHF

j_call: TRBJ2-2
d_call: TRBD2
clone_size: NA
v_call: TRBV12-3/TRBV12-4
cdr3_nt: TGTGCCAGCAGTTTCGTACTAGCGGGGGCTCGGGCCGGGGAGCTGTTTTTT
cdr3_aa: CASSFVLAGARAGELFF

j_call: TRBJ1-6
d_call: NA
clone_size: NA
v_call: TRBV2
cdr3_nt: TGTGCCAGCAGTGTCACGGCGGCTAATTCACCCCTCCACTTT
cdr3_aa: CASSVTAANSPLHF

j_call: TRBJ2-7
d_call: TRBD1
clone_size: NA
v_call: TRBV6-1
cdr3_nt: TGTGCCAGCAGGGGTGACCCGGGACAGGGCTACGAGCAGTACTTC
cdr3_aa: CASRGDPGQGYEQYF

j_call: TRBJ2-5
d_call: NA
clone_size: NA
v_call: TRBV25-1
cdr3_nt: TGTGCCAGCAGTGAATTAAGGGACCAAGAGACCCAGTACTTC
cdr3_aa: CASSELRDQETQYF

j_call: TRBJ1-1
d_call: NA
clone_size: NA
v_call: TRBV28
cdr3_nt: TGTGCCAGCAGTTTGGTCAGGCTGCCGACTGAAGCTTTCTTT
cdr3_aa: CASSLVRLPTEAFF

j_call: TRBJ2-7
d_call: NA
clone_size: many
v_call: TRBV12-3/TRBV12-4
cdr3_nt: TGTGCCAGCAGTTTTGGCAGGAGAGCCTACGAGCAGTACTTC
cdr3_aa: CASSFGRRAYEQYF

j_call: TRBJ2-1
d_call: NA
clone_size: few
v_call: TRBV7-9
cdr3_nt: TGTGCCAGCAGCTATCACAGAGACAATGAGCAGTTCTTC
cdr3_aa: CASSYHRDNEQFF

j_call: TRBJ2-7
d_call: TRBD1
clone_size: many
v_call: TRBV4-2
cdr3_nt: TGTGCCAGCAGCCAAGATGTGACAGGGGAGTACGAGCAGTACTTC
cdr3_aa: CASSQDVTGEYEQYF

j_call: TRBJ2-1
d_call: TRBD2
clone_size: many
v_call: TRBV7-9
cdr3_nt: TGTGCCAGCAGCGTGACGACTAGCGTCTACAATGAGCAGTTCTTC
cdr3_aa: CASSVTTSVYNEQFF

j_call: TRBJ1-5
d_call: NA
clone_size: many
v_call: TRBV7-9
cdr3_nt: TGTGCCAGCAGCCTAGGGCAGGGGTATAGCAATCAGCCCCAGCATTTT
cdr3_aa: CASSLGQGYSNQPQHF

j_call: TRBJ1-1
d_call: NA
clone_size: many
v_call: TRBV5-1
cdr3_nt: TGCGCCAGCAGCTTGTTGGGAGGGTTGGACACTGAAGCTTTCTTT
cdr3_aa: CASSLLGGLDTEAFF

j_call: TRBJ2-1
d_call: TRBD2
clone_size: NA
v_call: TRBV13
cdr3_nt: TGTGCCAGCAGCTGGCCCTCTAATACGGGAGGACCTTACAATGAGCAGTTCTTC
cdr3_aa: CASSWPSNTGGPYNEQFF

j_call: TRBJ2-5
d_call: NA
clone_size: NA
v_call: TRBV6-5
cdr3_nt: TGTGCCAGCAGTTACTCGAGATCGGGGGAGACCCAGTACTTC
cdr3_aa: CASSYSRSGETQYF

j_call: TRBJ1-1
d_call: NA
clone_size: few
v_call: TRBV29-1
cdr3_nt: TGCAGCGTCCTAGGGGCCGACACTGAAGCTTTCTTT
cdr3_aa: CSVLGADTEAFF